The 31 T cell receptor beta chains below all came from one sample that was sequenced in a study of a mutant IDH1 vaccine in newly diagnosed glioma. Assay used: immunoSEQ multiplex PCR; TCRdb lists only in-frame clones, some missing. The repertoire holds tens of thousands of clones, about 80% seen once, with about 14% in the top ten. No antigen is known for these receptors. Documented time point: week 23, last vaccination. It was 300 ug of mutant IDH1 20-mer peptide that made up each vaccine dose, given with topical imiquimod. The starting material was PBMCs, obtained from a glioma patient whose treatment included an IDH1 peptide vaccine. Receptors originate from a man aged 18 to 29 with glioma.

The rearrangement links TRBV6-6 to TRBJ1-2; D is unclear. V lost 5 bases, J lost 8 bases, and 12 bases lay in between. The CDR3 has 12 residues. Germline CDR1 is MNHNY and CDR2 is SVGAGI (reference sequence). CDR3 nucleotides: TGTGCCAGCAGTAACGGGCCTGAGGGCTACACCTTC. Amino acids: CASSNGPEGYTF.

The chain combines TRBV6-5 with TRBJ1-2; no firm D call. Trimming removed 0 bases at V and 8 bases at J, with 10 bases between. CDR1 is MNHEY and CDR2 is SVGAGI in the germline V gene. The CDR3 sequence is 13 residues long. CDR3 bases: TGTGCCAGCAGTTACTCGAGAGCGGGCGGCTACACCTTC. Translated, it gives CASSYSRAGGYTF.

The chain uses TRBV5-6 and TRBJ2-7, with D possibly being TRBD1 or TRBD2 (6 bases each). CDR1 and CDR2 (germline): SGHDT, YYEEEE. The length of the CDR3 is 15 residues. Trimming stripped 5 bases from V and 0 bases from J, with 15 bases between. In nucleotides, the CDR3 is TGTGCCAGCAGGGAGGGACACCTGAGCTCCTACGAGCAGTACTTC. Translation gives CASREGHLSSYEQYF.

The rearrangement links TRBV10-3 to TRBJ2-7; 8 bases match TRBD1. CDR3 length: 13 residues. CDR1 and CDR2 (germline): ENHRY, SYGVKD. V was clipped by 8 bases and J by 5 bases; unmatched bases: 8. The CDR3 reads CAIGGAGGHEQYF. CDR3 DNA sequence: TGTGCCATCGGTGGAGCAGGGGGCCACGAGCAGTACTTC.

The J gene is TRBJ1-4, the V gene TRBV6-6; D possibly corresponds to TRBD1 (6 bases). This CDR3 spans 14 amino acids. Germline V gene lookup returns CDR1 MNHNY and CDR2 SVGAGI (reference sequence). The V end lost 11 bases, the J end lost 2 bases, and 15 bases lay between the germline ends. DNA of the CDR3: TGTGCCGGGGGGGCAGGGCCCACTAATGAAAAACTGTTTTTT. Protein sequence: CAGGAGPTNEKLFF.

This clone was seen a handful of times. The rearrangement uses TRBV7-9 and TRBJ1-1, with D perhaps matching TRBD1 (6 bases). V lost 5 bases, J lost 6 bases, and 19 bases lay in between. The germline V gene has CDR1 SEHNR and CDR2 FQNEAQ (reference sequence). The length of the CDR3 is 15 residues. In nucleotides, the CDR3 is TGTGCCAGCAGCCAGAGGGGTGGGGGGCTGCCTGAAGCTTTCTTT. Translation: CASSQRGGGLPEAFF.

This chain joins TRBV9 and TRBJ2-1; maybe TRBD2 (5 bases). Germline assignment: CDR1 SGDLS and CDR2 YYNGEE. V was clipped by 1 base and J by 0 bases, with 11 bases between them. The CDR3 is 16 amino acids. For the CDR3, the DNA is TGTGCCAGCAGCGTACGGTCGGGGAGCTCCTACAATGAGCAGTTCTTC. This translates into CASSVRSGSSYNEQFF. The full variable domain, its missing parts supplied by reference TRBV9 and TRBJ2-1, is DSGVTQTPKHLITATGQRVTLRCSPRSGDLSVYWYQQSLDQGLQFLIQYYNGEERAKGNILERFSAQQFPDLHSELNLSSLELGDSALYFCASSVRSGSSYNEQFFGPGTRLTVL.

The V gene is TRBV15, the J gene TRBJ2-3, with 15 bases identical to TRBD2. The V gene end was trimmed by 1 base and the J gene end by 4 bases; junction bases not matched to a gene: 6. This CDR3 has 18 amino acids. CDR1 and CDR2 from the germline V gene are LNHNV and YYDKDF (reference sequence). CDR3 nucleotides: TGTGCCACCAGCAGAGTCTACGGGACTAGCGGGAGGCCAGATACGCAGTATTTT. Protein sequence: CATSRVYGTSGRPDTQYF.

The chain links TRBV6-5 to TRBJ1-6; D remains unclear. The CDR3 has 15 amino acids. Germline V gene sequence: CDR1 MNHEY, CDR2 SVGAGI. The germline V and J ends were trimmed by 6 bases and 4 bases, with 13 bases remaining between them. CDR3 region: CASSPGRLYNSPLHF. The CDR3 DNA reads TGTGCCAGCAGCCCCGGACGGCTTTATAATTCACCCCTCCACTTT.

The DNA of the CDR3 is TGTGCCAGCAGTTTACAGGGTGCAACTAATGAAAAACTGTTTTTT. Protein sequence: CASSLQGATNEKLFF. This sequence joins TRBV27 and TRBJ1-4; D perhaps matches TRBD1 (5 bases). V was trimmed by 2 bases and J by 0 bases, leaving 7 bases between them. The germline V gene encodes CDR1 MNHEY and CDR2 SMNVEV (reference sequence). CDR3 length equals 15 residues. The variable domain in full, completed from reference TRBV27 and TRBJ1-4, reads EAQVTQNPRYLITVTGKKLTVTCSQNMNHEYMSWYRQDPGLGLRQIYYSMNVEVTDKGDVPEGYKVSRKEKRNFPLILESPSPNQTSLYFCASSLQGATNEKLFFGSGTQLSVL.

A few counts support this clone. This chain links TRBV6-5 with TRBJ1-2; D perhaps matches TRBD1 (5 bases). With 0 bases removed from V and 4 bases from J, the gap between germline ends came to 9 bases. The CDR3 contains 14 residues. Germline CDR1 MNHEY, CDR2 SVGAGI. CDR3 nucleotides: TGTGCCAGCAGTTACTCACGGGGGGGCTATGGCTACACCTTC. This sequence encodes CASSYSRGGYGYTF.

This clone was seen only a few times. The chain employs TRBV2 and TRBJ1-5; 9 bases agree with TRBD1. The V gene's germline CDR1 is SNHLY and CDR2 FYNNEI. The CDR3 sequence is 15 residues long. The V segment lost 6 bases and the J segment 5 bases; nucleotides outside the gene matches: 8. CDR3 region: CASSVQTGGHQPQHF. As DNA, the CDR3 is TGTGCCAGCAGCGTACAAACAGGGGGCCATCAGCCCCAGCATTTT. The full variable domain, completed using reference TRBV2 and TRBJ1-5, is EPEVTQTPSHQVTQMGQEVILRCVPISNHLYFYWYRQILGQKVEFLVSFYNNEISEKSEIFDDQFSVERPDGSNFTLKIRSTKLEDSAMYFCASSVQTGGHQPQHFGDGTRLSIL.

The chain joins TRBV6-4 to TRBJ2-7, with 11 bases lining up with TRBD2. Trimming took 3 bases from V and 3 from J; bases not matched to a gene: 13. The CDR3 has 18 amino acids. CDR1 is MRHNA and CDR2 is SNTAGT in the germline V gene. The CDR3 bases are TGTGCCAGCAGTGATCAAGTTAGACTAGCGGGAACCAACTACGAGCAGTACTTC. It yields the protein CASSDQVRLAGTNYEQYF.

The DNA for the CDR3 is TGTGCCAGCAGCTTGGAGGACAGGGGGCGCAGTCAGCCCCAGCATTTT. Amino acids: CASSLEDRGRSQPQHF. The chain employs TRBV7-6 and TRBJ1-5, with 11 bases identical to TRBD1. V was pared by 3 bases and J by 6 bases, with 7 bases of the junction left unmatched. This CDR3 comprises 16 residues. Germline CDR1 and CDR2: SGHVS and FNYEAQ.

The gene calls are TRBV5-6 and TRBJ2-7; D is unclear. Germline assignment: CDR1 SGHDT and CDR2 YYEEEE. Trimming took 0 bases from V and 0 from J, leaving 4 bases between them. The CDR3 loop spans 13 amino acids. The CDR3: CASSLGHSYEQYF. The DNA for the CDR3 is TGTGCCAGCAGCTTGGGCCACTCCTACGAGCAGTACTTC.

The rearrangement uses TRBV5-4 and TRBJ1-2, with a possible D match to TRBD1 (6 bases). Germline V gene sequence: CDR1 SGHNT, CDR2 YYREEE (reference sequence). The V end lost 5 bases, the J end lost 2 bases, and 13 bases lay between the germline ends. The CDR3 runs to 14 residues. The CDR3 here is CASSFRQANYGYTF. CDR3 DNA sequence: TGTGCCAGCAGTTTTAGACAGGCGAACTATGGCTACACCTTC.

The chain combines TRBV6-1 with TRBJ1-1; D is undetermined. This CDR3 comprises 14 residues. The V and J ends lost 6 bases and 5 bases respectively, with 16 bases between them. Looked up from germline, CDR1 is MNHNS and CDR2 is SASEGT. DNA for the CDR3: TGTGCCAGCAGCGCAGCTCAGGTCGGTACTGAAGCTTTCTTT. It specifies CASSAAQVGTEAFF.

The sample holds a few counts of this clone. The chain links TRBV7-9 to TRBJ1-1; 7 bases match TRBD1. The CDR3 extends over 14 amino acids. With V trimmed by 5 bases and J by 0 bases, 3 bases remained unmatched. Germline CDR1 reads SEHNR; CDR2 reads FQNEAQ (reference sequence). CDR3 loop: CASSQGQLNTEAFF. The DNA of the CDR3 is TGTGCCAGCAGCCAGGGACAGCTGAACACTGAAGCTTTCTTT.

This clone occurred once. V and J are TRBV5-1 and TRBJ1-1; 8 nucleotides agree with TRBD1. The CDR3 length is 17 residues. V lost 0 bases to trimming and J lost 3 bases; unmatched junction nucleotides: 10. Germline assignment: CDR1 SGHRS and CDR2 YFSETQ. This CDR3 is CASSLGAGGLADTEAFF. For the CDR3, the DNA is TGCGCCAGCAGCTTGGGGGCAGGGGGCCTAGCCGACACTGAAGCTTTCTTT.

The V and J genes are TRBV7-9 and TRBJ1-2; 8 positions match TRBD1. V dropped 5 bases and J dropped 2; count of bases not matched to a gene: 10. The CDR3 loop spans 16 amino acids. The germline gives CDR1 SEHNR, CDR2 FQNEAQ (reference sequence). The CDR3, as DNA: TGTGCCAGCAGCCCGATTAATAGACAGGGGAACTATGGCTACACCTTC. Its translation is CASSPINRQGNYGYTF.

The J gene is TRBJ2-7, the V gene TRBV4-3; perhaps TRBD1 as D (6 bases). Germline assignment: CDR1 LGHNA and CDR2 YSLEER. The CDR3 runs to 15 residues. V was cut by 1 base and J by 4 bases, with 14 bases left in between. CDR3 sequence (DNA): TGCGCCAGCAGCCAAGCTCAGGGGTTAGGATACGAGCAGTACTTC. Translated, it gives CASSQAQGLGYEQYF.

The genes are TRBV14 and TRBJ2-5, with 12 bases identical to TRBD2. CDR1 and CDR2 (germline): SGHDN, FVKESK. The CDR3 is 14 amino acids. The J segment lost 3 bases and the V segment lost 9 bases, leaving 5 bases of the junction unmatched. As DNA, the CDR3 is TGTGCCAGTACTAGCGGGAGGCCAAAAGAGACCCAGTACTTC. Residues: CASTSGRPKETQYF.

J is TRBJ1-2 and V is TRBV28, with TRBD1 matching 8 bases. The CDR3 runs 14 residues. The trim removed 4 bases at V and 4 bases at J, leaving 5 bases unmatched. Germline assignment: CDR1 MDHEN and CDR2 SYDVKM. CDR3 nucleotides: TGTGCCAGCAGTTCCATGACAGGGGCCTATGGCTACACCTTC. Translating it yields CASSSMTGAYGYTF.

The CDR3 is CASSPGQGLIGYTF. CDR3 nucleotides: TGCGCCAGCAGCCCGGGACAGGGCCTCATCGGCTACACCTTC. The genes are TRBV4-3 and TRBJ1-2; TRBD1 matches at 9 bases. V lost 4 bases to trimming and J lost 8 bases; unmatched junction nucleotides: 8. Per the germline V gene, CDR1 is LGHNA and CDR2 is YSLEER. This CDR3 has 14 amino acids.

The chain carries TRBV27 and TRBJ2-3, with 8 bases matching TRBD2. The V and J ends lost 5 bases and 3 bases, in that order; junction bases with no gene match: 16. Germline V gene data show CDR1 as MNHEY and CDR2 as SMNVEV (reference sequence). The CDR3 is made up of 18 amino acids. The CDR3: CASSGLHDTGLGTDTQYF. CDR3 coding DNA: TGTGCCAGCAGTGGCTTGCATGACACGGGACTAGGGACAGATACGCAGTATTTT.

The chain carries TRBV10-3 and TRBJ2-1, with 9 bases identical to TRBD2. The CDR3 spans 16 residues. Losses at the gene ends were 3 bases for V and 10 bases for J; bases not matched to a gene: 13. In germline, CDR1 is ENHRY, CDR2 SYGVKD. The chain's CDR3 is CAISDLTSSGGTEQFF. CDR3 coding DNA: TGTGCCATCAGTGATCTGACTAGCAGCGGGGGGACCGAGCAGTTCTTC.

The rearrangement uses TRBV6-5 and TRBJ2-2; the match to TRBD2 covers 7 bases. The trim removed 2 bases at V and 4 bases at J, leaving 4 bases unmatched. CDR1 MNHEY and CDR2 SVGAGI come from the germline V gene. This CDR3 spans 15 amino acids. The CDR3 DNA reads TGTGCCAGCAGTTACACTACGGGAGGCACCGGGGAGCTGTTTTTT. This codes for CASSYTTGGTGELFF.

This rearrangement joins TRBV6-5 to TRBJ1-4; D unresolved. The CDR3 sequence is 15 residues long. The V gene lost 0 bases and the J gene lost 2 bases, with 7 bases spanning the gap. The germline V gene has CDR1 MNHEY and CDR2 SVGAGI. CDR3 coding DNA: TGTGCCAGCAGTTACTCGAGTCGGACTAATGAAAAACTGTTTTTT. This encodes CASSYSSRTNEKLFF.

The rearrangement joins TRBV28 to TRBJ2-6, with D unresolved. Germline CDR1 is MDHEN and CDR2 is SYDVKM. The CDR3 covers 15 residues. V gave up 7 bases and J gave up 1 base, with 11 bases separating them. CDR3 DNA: TGTGCCAGCAACGTTTGGGGATCTGGGGCCAACGTCCTGACTTTC. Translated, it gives CASNVWGSGANVLTF.

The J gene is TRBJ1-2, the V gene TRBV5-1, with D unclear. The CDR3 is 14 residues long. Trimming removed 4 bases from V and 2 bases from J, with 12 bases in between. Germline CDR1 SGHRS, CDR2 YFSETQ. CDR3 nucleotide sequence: TGCGCCAGCAGCGACGGGATGCAGAACTATGGCTACACCTTC. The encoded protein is CASSDGMQNYGYTF.

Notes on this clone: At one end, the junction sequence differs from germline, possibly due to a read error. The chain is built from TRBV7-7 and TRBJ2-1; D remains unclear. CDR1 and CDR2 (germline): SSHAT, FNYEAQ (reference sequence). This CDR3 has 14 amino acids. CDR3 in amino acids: CASSLDSRYNEQFF. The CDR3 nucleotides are TGTGCTAGCAGCTTAGATTCCAGGTACAATGAGCAGTTCTTC.